This TCR beta chain was obtained from a study of blood T cell repertoires in COVID-19. Sequenced by immunoSEQ multiplex PCR; TCRdb stores in-frame clones only, minus some. The repertoire has 250,000 to 350,000 clones, about 92% of them found once; the top ten carry 2.6%. Material for sequencing was PBMCs or T cells enriched from blood (not recorded which). This TCR came from a man between 60 and 75 years old who had recovered from COVID-19.

DNA of the CDR3: TGTGCCAGTAGTGTCCATCGAGGGGGAGCAAACAATGAGCAGTTCTTC. Its protein product is CASSVHRGGANNEQFF. The V call is TRBV19, the J call TRBJ2-1; weak D call: TRBD1 (6 bases). Trimming shortened V by 5 bases and J by 5 bases, and 19 bases separated the two germline ends. Looked up from germline, CDR1 is LNHDA and CDR2 is SQIVND (reference sequence). The CDR3 runs 16 residues. Using reference TRBV19 and TRBJ2-1 for the parts outside the CDR3, the full variable domain is DGGITQSPKYLFRKEGQNVTLSCEQNLNHDAMYWYRQDPGQGLRLIYYSQIVNDFQKGDIAEGYSVSREKKESFPLTVTSAQKNPTAFYLCASSVHRGGANNEQFFGPGTRLTVL.